The rows below give T cell receptor beta chains drawn from one sample of a study of response to subunit inactivated influenza vaccine. Each CDR3 protein is one row after TCRdb ran MiXCR on the RT-PCR reads. The table shows approximately 700,000 distinct CDR3 sequences, with around a sixth occurring only once. The sequencing used PBMCs from blood, collected 12 days after vaccination. The receptors derive from a man aged 45-60 years who received an inactivated influenza vaccine. Both conserved end residues are part of each CDR3. D genes are given only for firm matches. Expanded clones are given a class, and other clones once, few, many or no size at all.

J: TRBJ2-1; D: TRBD2; V: TRBV25-1; size: .; DNA: TGTGCCAGCAGTGTAGCGGGAGGAGATAGTGAGCAGTTCTTC; CDR3: CASSVAGGDSEQFF
J: TRBJ2-1; D: TRBD1; V: TRBV7-2; size: .; DNA: TGTGCCAGCAGCATACCGGGACAGGGGGGCCATGAGCAGTTCTTC; CDR3: CASSIPGQGGHEQFF
J: TRBJ2-7; D: TRBD1; V: TRBV5-6; size: .; DNA: TGTGCCAGCAGCTGGTTGGACAGGGACTACGAGCAGTACTTC; CDR3: CASSWLDRDYEQYF
J: TRBJ2-1; D: TRBD1; V: TRBV7-9; size: .; DNA: TGTGCCAGCAGCTACAGGGACAGGGGGGAGTTCTTC; CDR3: CASSYRDRGEFF
J: TRBJ2-5; D: .; V: TRBV18; size: .; DNA: TGTGCCAGCTCACGTGAGACGGGACAAGAGACCCAGTACTTC; CDR3: CASSRETGQETQYF
J: TRBJ2-1; D: TRBD2; V: TRBV11-2; size: few; DNA: TGTGCCAGCAGCTTATTTGGCCGAATAGCGGGGGGGCCTATTTTTGAGCAGTTCTTC; CDR3: CASSLFGRIAGGPIFEQFF
J: TRBJ2-3; D: .; V: TRBV5-1; size: .; DNA: TGCGCCAGCAGTACCCAGTCAGATACGCAGTATTTT; CDR3: CASSTQSDTQYF
J: TRBJ2-3; D: .; V: TRBV7-2; size: many; DNA: TGTGCCAGCAGCTTAGAGCGTATAGATACGCAGTATTTT; CDR3: CASSLERIDTQYF
J: TRBJ2-5; D: TRBD2; V: TRBV6-1; size: few; DNA: TGTGCCAGCAGTCAAGGACTAGCGGGAGCAGGACGAGTAGAGACCCAGTACTTC; CDR3: CASSQGLAGAGRVETQYF
J: TRBJ2-5; D: .; V: TRBV11-2; size: .; DNA: TGTGCCAGCGCCCCGGTGGCAGGGAAAGAGACCCAGTACTTC; CDR3: CASAPVAGKETQYF
J: TRBJ2-2; D: .; V: TRBV20-1; size: .; DNA: TGCAGTGCTAGAGATGGAGGCAGCACCGGGGAGCTGTTTTTT; CDR3: CSARDGGSTGELFF
J: TRBJ1-5; D: TRBD1; V: TRBV10-3; size: .; DNA: TGTGCCATCAGTGATGGGACAGGATTTAAGCCCCAGCATTTT; CDR3: CAISDGTGFKPQHF
J: TRBJ2-1; D: .; V: TRBV7-9; size: .; DNA: TGTGCCAGCAGCTTCGCCAATTACAATGAGCAGTTCTTC; CDR3: CASSFANYNEQFF
J: TRBJ2-1; D: TRBD2; V: TRBV27; size: once; DNA: TGTTCCAGCAGTTTATCGAAGAGCGGGAGGGCAGCCGAGCAGTTCTTC; CDR3: CSSSLSKSGRAAEQFF